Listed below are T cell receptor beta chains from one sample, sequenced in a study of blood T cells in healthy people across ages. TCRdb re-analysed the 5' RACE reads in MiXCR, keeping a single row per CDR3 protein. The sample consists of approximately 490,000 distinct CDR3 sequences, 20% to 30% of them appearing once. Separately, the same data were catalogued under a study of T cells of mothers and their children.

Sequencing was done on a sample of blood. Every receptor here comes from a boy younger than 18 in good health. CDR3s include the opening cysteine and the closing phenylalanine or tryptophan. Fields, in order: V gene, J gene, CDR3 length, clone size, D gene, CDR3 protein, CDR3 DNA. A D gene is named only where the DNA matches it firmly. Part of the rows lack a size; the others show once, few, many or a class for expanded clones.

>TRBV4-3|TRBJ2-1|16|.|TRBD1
CASSQDAGQGYNEQFF
TGCGCCAGCAGCCAAGATGCGGGACAGGGGTACAATGAGCAGTTCTTC
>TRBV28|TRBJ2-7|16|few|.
CASSLRDSLSSYEQYF
TGTGCCAGCAGTTTGCGGGACAGTCTTAGCTCCTACGAGCAGTACTTC
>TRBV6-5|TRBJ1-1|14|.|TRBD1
CASSETGRSTEAFF
TGTGCCAGCAGTGAGACAGGGAGGAGCACTGAAGCTTTCTTT
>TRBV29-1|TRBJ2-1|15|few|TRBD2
CSYDRASGILGEQFF
TGCAGCTATGATCGGGCTAGCGGGATCTTGGGTGAGCAGTTCTTC
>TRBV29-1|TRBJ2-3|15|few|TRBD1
CSVVRGTGNTDTQYF
TGCAGCGTTGTAAGAGGGACAGGAAACACAGATACGCAGTATTTT
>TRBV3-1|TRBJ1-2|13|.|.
CASSQGTFYGYTF
TGTGCCAGCAGCCAGGGGACATTCTATGGCTACACCTTC
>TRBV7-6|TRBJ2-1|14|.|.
CASTEGSSYNEQFF
TGTGCCAGCACGGAGGGAAGCTCCTACAATGAGCAGTTCTTC
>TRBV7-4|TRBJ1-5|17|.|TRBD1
CASSLQDRINVNQPQHF
TGTGCCAGCAGCTTACAGGACAGGATAAATGTCAATCAGCCCCAGCATTTT
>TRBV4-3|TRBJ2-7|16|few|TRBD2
CASSQEVASGMIEQYF
TGCGCCAGCAGCCAAGAGGTGGCTAGCGGGATGATCGAGCAGTACTTC
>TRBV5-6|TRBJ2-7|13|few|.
CASSFGQNNEQYF
TGTGCCAGCAGCTTTGGGCAGAACAATGAGCAGTACTTC
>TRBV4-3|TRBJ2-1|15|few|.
CASSQGQKANNEQFF
TGCGCCAGCAGCCAAGGTCAAAAGGCAAACAATGAGCAGTTCTTC
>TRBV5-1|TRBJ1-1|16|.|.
CASSRIRPLGDTEAFF
TGCGCCAGCAGCCGGATCCGTCCCCTGGGGGACACTGAAGCTTTCTTT
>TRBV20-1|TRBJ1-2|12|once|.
CSARTGPCGYTF
TGCAGTGCTAGGACGGGCCCCTGTGGCTACACCTTC
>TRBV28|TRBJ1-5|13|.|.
CANSRDGNQPQHF
TGTGCCAACAGTCGTGATGGGAATCAGCCCCAGCATTTT
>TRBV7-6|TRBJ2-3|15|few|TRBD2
CASSPLAGGRDTQYF
TGTGCCAGCAGCCCCCTAGCGGGAGGCAGAGATACGCAGTATTTT
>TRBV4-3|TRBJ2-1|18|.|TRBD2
CASSQDQSGRASYNEQFF
TGCGCCAGCAGCCAAGATCAGAGCGGGAGGGCCTCCTACAATGAGCAGTTCTTC
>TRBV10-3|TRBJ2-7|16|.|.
CAISDIDGVNPYEQYF
TGTGCCATCAGTGATATAGACGGGGTTAACCCCTACGAGCAGTACTTC
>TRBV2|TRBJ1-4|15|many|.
CASSEVRGSNEKLFF
TGTGCCAGCAGTGAAGTTCGGGGGAGTAATGAAAAACTGTTTTTT
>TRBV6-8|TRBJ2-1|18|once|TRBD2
CASSYSGGGSSSYNEQFF
TGTGCCAGCAGTTATAGCGGGGGCGGTTCTAGCTCCTACAATGAGCAGTTCTTC
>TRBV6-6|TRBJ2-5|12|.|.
CASSNPKETQYF
TGTGCCAGCAGCAACCCAAAAGAGACCCAGTACTTC
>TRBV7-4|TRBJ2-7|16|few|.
CASSLAMRVTPYEQYF
TGTGCCAGCAGCTTAGCGATGCGGGTAACCCCCTACGAGCAGTACTTC
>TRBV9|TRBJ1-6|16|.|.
CASSPGAEGPNSPLHF
TGTGCCAGCAGCCCTGGGGCGGAGGGACCTAATTCACCCCTCCACTTT
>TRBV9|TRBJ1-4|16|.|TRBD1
CASSIGQGATNEKLFF
TGTGCCAGCAGCATCGGACAGGGAGCAACTAATGAAAAACTGTTTTTT
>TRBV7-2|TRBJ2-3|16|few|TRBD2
CASSSGLAGVTDTQYF
TGTGCCAGCAGCTCCGGACTAGCGGGGGTCACAGATACGCAGTATTTT
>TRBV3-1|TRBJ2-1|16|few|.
CASSQLEGGKYNEQFF
TGTGCCAGCAGCCAACTGGAGGGTGGCAAATACAATGAGCAGTTCTTC
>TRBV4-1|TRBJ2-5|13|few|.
CASSQGLRKTQYF
TGCGCCAGCAGCCAAGGTCTGAGAAAGACCCAGTACTTC
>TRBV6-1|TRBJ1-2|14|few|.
CASRTPGDANGYTF
TGTGCCAGCAGGACTCCGGGAGACGCTAATGGCTACACCTTC
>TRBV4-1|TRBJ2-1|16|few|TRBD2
CASSQPGTRVMNEQFF
TGCGCCAGCAGCCAGCCCGGGACTAGGGTTATGAATGAGCAGTTCTTC
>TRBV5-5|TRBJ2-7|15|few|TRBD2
CASSLNWAGAYEQYF
TGTGCCAGCAGCTTGAATTGGGCGGGGGCCTACGAGCAGTACTTC
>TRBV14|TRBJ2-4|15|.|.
CASSLGPIGKNIQYF
TGTGCCAGCAGCCTCGGTCCGATAGGCAAAAACATTCAGTACTTC
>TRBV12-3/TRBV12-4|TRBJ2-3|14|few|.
CASSRSRQEDTQYF
TGTGCCAGCAGTCGAAGTAGACAGGAAGATACGCAGTATTTT
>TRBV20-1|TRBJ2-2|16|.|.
CSASPMGRSHTGELFF
TGCAGTGCTAGCCCGATGGGGCGGTCCCACACCGGGGAGCTGTTTTTT
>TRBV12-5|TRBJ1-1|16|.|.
CASGLVRGPERTEAFF
TGTGCTAGTGGTTTGGTACGAGGGCCCGAACGCACTGAAGCTTTCTTT
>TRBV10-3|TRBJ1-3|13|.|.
CAISEASGNTIYF
TGTGCCATCAGTGAAGCGTCTGGAAACACCATATATTTT
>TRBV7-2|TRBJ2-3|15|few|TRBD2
CASSLDPAGVDTQYF
TGTGCCAGCAGCTTAGATCCAGCGGGGGTAGATACGCAGTATTTT
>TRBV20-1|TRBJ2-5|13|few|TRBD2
CSAPAGGRETQYF
TGCAGTGCTCCAGCGGGGGGGAGAGAGACCCAGTACTTC